This T cell receptor beta chain is from a study of regulatory T cells in long-lasting Graves disease. Study context: Graves' patients, newly diagnosed, had taken antithyroid drugs under 3 months.

Germline V gene data show CDR1 as DFQATT and CDR2 as SNEGSKA (reference sequence). CDR3 length: 18 residues. V was pared by 1 base and J by 0 bases, with 19 bases between. Time point of the sample: newly diagnosed GD, antithyroid drugs for less than 3 months. PBMC-derived RNA was used for the TCR library. Libraries of TCR beta came from iRepertoire HTBI primers plus Arm-PCR of CDR3 regions. TCRdb recomputed calls from the multiplex PCR reads with MiXCR, one row per CDR3 protein. Among about 560,000 distinct CDR3 sequences listed, 15% to 20% were seen once. This same sample was also part of a study on T cells in Graves' hyperthyroidism and ophthalmopathy.

The sample consisted of peripheral blood mononuclear cells (PBMCs), taken at new diagnosis, from a patient treated with antithyroid drugs. This sequence was found in a young man with Graves disease. The genes are TRBV20-1 and TRBJ2-1; weak D call: TRBD1 (6 bases). The CDR3: CSARALGGKGISYNEQFF. The CDR3 coding sequence is TGCAGTGCTAGAGCTCTAGGGGGAAAGGGGATCTCCTACAATGAGCAGTTCTTC.